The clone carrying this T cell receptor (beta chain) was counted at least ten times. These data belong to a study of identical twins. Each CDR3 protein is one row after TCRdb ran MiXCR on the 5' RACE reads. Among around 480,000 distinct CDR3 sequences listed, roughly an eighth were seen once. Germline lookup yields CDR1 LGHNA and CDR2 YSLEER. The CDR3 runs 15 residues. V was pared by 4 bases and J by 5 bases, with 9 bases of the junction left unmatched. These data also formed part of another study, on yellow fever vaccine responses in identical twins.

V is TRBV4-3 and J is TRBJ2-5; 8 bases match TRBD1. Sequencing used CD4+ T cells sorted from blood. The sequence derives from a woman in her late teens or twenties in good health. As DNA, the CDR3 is TGCGCCAGCAGCCTATCGCAGGGGGCGGACGAGACCCAGTACTTC. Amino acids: CASSLSQGADETQYF.